These 28 T cell receptor beta chains were sequenced from one sample in a study of T cells in Graves' hyperthyroidism and ophthalmopathy. RNA transcripts gave rise to amplified TCR beta CDR3 regions. Carried out on the TCR CDR3, a first-round RT-PCR used the HTBI primer set. TCRdb ran MiXCR on the multiplex PCR reads and lists one entry per CDR3 protein. The table has 750,000 to 900,000 distinct CDR3 sequences, roughly 40% seen once. The source material was blood. Every receptor here comes from a man in his late teens or twenties with Graves' hyperthyroidism.

This clonotype appeared a few times. The genes are TRBV5-6 and TRBJ2-5, with 12 bases identical to TRBD2. Germline lookup yields CDR1 SGHDT and CDR2 YYEEEE. This CDR3 is built from 16 residues. V dropped 0 bases and J dropped 9; count of bases not matched to a gene: 9. The CDR3 sequence is CASSLARLAGAQPQYF. The CDR3 coding sequence is TGTGCCAGCAGCTTGGCACGACTAGCGGGGGCCCAACCCCAGTACTTC.

This clonotype was picked up a small number of times. The chain couples TRBV4-2 to TRBJ2-5; 7 bases agree with TRBD2. The CDR3 contains 14 residues. The V segment lost 4 bases and the J segment 3 bases; nucleotides outside the gene matches: 5. CDR1 and CDR2 from the germline V gene are LGHNA and YNFKEQ. Here the CDR3 reads CASSLREGEETQYF. In DNA form, the CDR3 reads TGTGCCAGCAGCCTAAGGGAGGGAGAAGAGACCCAGTACTTC.

Concerning this clonotype itself: This sequence may be a read error, since a much larger clone differs from it by one base. The rearrangement joins TRBV20-1 to TRBJ1-2; no firm D call. This CDR3 has 13 amino acids. The germline gives CDR1 DFQATT, CDR2 SNEGSKA (reference sequence). CDR3 DNA: TGCAGTGGTAGAGTTGGCACGGACTATGGCTACACCTTC. Protein sequence: CSGRVGTDYGYTF.

The chain couples TRBV4-2 to TRBJ1-2; D uncertain. Trimming cost V 4 bases and J 2 bases, with 14 bases left between them. Germline CDR1 and CDR2: LGHNA and YNFKEQ. The CDR3 is made up of 15 amino acids. CDR3 loop: CASSPSRPLNYGYTF. CDR3 nucleotide sequence: TGTGCCAGCAGCCCCTCCCGACCGTTAAACTATGGCTACACCTTC.

The chain joins TRBV7-9 to TRBJ2-2; D remains ambiguous. The CDR3 contains 14 residues. CDR1 is SEHNR, CDR2 FQNEAQ, per germline (reference sequence). The V gene lost 7 bases and the J gene lost 7 bases, with 16 bases spanning the gap. In nucleotides, the CDR3 is TGTGCCAGCACCCCGGGCAGGACGGGCGGGGAGCTGTTTTTT. Translation gives CASTPGRTGGELFF.

The chain links TRBV12-3 or TRBV12-4 to TRBJ1-1, with TRBD1 as a possible D gene (5 bases). The ends were cut back, 8 bases at V and 2 bases at J, with 15 bases in the middle. The CDR3 runs to 14 residues. This chain's CDR3 is CASSRGSANTEAFF. Written as DNA, the CDR3 is TGTGCCAGCTCTAGGGGATCAGCAAACACTGAAGCTTTCTTT.

The V gene is TRBV7-9, the J gene TRBJ1-1; 9 bases align to TRBD1. V trimming: 4 bases; J trimming: 0 bases; junction bases outside the gene matches: 6. The CDR3 has 16 amino acids. CDR1 SEHNR and CDR2 FQNEAQ come from the germline V gene (reference sequence). The CDR3 loop is CASSSGQGWMNTEAFF. The CDR3 DNA reads as TGTGCCAGCAGCTCGGGACAGGGATGGATGAACACTGAAGCTTTCTTT.

The V gene is TRBV11-1, the J gene TRBJ2-1, with 7 bases fitting TRBD2. The CDR3 sequence is 15 residues long. Germline loops: CDR1 SGHAT, CDR2 FQDESV (reference sequence). J gave up 5 bases and V 1 base, and 5 bases lay outside the gene matches. The CDR3 bases are TGTGCCAGCAGCTTAGAAGCGGGATTTAACAATGAGCAGTTCTTC. Encoded protein: CASSLEAGFNNEQFF.

The V gene is TRBV20-1, the J gene TRBJ1-1; 7 bases map to TRBD1. Unmatched junction bases numbered 10, after V lost 0 bases and J lost 0 bases. The CDR3 covers 17 residues. CDR1 and CDR2 from the germline V gene are DFQATT and SNEGSKA (reference sequence). In DNA, the CDR3 is TGCAGTGCTAGAGATCTGAGACAGGGCTCAATGAACACTGAAGCTTTCTTT. It specifies CSARDLRQGSMNTEAFF.

This clonotype has a count of ten or more. The chain couples TRBV15 to TRBJ2-5; TRBD1 aligns across 8 bases. The CDR3 is 11 amino acids. The V gene end was trimmed by 8 bases and the J gene end by 5 bases; junction bases not matched to a gene: 1. Germline-derived CDR1 and CDR2 are LNHNV and YYDKDF (reference sequence). The CDR3 loop is CATRTGETQYF. CDR3 coding DNA: TGTGCCACCCGGACAGGGGAGACCCAGTACTTC.

V gene TRBV29-1 combines with J gene TRBJ1-1; D unclear. The germline gives CDR1 SQVTM, CDR2 ANQGSEA. CDR3 length: 10 amino acids. The CDR3 DNA reads TGCAACGTGGGCAGCACTGAAGCTTTCTTT. As protein: CNVGSTEAFF. Filled out from reference TRBV29-1 and TRBJ1-1, the complete variable domain reads SAVISQKPSRDICQRGTSLTIQCQVDSQVTMMFWYRQQPGQSLTLIATANQGSEATYESGFVIDKFPISRPNLTFSTLTVSNMSPEDSSIYLCNVGSTEAFFGQGTRLTVV.

This clonotype was counted many times. The CDR3 loop reads CASSLPDYEQYF. In DNA, the CDR3 is TGTGCCAGCAGTTTGCCCGACTACGAGCAGTACTTC. This chain connects TRBV12-3 or TRBV12-4 to TRBJ2-7; D is ambiguous. The CDR3 length is 12 residues. Trimming left V 3 bases short and J 3 bases short, with 6 bases between.

A word on this clonotype: The junction does not match germline at one end; this may be a read error. V and J are TRBV10-2 and TRBJ1-5, with 8 positions matching TRBD1. This CDR3 contains 14 residues. Per germline, CDR1 WSHSY and CDR2 SAAADI. The DNA of the CDR3 is TGTGCCAGCAGTGAGACAGGGGATGGTCAGCCCCAGCATTTT. Translation gives CASSETGDGQPQHF.

This clonotype was counted many times. This chain connects TRBV6-5 to TRBJ1-2, with D possibly TRBD1 on 5 matching bases. CDR3 size: 12 residues. Per the germline V gene, CDR1 is MNHEY and CDR2 is SVGAGI. V was cut by 4 bases and J by 2 bases, with 5 bases left in between. CDR3 protein: CASSSGNYGYTF. Here the CDR3 DNA reads TGTGCCAGCAGTTCAGGGAACTATGGCTACACCTTC.

This clonotype came up many times. The chain carries TRBV7-9 and TRBJ1-1, with D uncertain. V was trimmed by 3 bases and J by 6 bases, leaving 11 bases between them. CDR1 and CDR2 (germline): SEHNR, FQNEAQ (reference sequence). This CDR3 comprises 13 residues. This chain's CDR3 is CASSFEGMAEAFF. In DNA form, the CDR3 reads TGTGCCAGCAGCTTCGAGGGAATGGCTGAAGCTTTCTTT.

This clonotype has only a few counts. One end of the junction does not line up with germline, which may come from a read error. The genes are TRBV10-3 and TRBJ1-4, with D unresolved. The CDR3 totals 13 residues. CDR1 and CDR2 (germline): ENHRY, SYGVKD. The CDR3 sequence is CASSYAGSEKLFF. The CDR3, as DNA: TGTGCCAGCAGTTACGCGGGAAGTGAAAAACTGTTTTTT.

Concerning this clonotype itself: One junction end does not reproduce the germline sequence, and a read error may be involved. The V call is TRBV7-2, the J call TRBJ1-2; no reliable D call. The germline CDR1 and CDR2 sequences are SGHTA and FQGNSA. CDR3 length: 11 amino acids. CDR3 nucleotides: TGTGCCAGTAGCTCAGTCGCGGGCTACACCTTC. It encodes CASSSVAGYTF.

Notes on this clonotype: Possible read error: a much larger clone is one base away. The genes are TRBV29-1 and TRBJ2-2, with D possibly matching TRBD2 (5 bases). Germline V CDR1 and CDR2: SQVTM, ANQGSEA. Trimming took 7 bases from V and 5 from J, leaving 11 bases between them. CDR3 length equals 12 residues. CDR3 residues: CSATDSTGELFF. CDR3 nucleotide sequence: TGCAGCGCCACGGACTCGACCGGGGAGCTGTTTTTT.

The V and J genes are TRBV10-3 and TRBJ1-5; D is perhaps TRBD1 (6 bases). This CDR3 spans 14 amino acids. V was cut by 7 bases and J by 7 bases, with 17 bases left in between. The germline V gene encodes CDR1 ENHRY and CDR2 SYGVKD. The CDR3, as DNA: TGTGCCATCACCGAAGGGGGGGACGAGCAGCCCCAGCATTTT. This encodes CAITEGGDEQPQHF.

The rearrangement links TRBV6-6 to TRBJ2-7; D not certain. Germline CDR1 is MNHNY and CDR2 is SVGAGI (reference sequence). This CDR3 is 16 amino acids long. V was trimmed by 5 bases and J by 7 bases, leaving 24 bases between them. CDR3 coding DNA: TGTGCCAGCAGTCCCAGACCCCAAGGGAACACCGGGGAGCAGTACTTC. Translation: CASSPRPQGNTGEQYF.

The chain combines TRBV6-5 with TRBJ1-2, with D possibly TRBD1 on 5 matching bases. The V gene's germline CDR1 is MNHEY and CDR2 SVGAGI. The CDR3 extends over 17 amino acids. The V and J ends lost 0 bases and 8 bases respectively, with 22 bases between them. The CDR3 protein is CASSYSSEGYIVSGYTF. The CDR3 DNA is TGTGCCAGCAGTTACTCGAGTGAGGGGTATATCGTCTCAGGCTACACCTTC.

The rearrangement uses TRBV14 and TRBJ1-1, with D unclear. Germline CDR1 reads SGHDN; CDR2 reads FVKESK. The CDR3 loop spans 16 amino acids. Trimming stripped 0 bases from V and 4 bases from J, with 15 bases between. CDR3 sequence reads: CASSQELGLFFTEAFF. The CDR3 bases are TGTGCCAGCAGCCAAGAGCTCGGGCTGTTTTTCACTGAAGCTTTCTTT. The variable domain in full, with the rest retrieved from reference TRBV14 and TRBJ1-1, is EAGVTQFPSHSVIEKGQTVTLRCDPISGHDNLYWYRRVMGKEIKFLLHFVKESKQDESGMPNNRFLAERTGGTYSTLKVQPAELEDSGVYFCASSQELGLFFTEAFFGQGTRLTVV.

With regard to this clonotype: A much larger clonotype is one base distant, so this may be a read error. This chain uses TRBV2 with TRBJ1-2; the match to TRBD1 covers 8 bases. There are 16 residues in the CDR3. Germline V gene data show CDR1 as SNHLY and CDR2 as FYNNEI. CDR3 in amino acids: CAGSLDRAPLGYGYTF. In DNA form, the CDR3 reads TGTGCCGGCAGTTTGGACAGGGCACCCCTGGGCTATGGCTACACCTTC.

The chain couples TRBV4-3 to TRBJ1-5; D call uncertain. Per the germline V gene, CDR1 is LGHNA and CDR2 is YSLEER. The CDR3 has 13 residues. V was shortened by 0 bases and J by 5 bases, with 5 bases between the two germline ends. The CDR3 bases are TGCGCCAGCAGCCAAGAGAAAGATCAGCCCCAGCATTTT. It is translated as CASSQEKDQPQHF.

This clonotype was seen at least ten times. V and J are TRBV19 and TRBJ1-5; no reliable D call. The length of the CDR3 is 13 residues. Germline V gives CDR1 LNHDA, CDR2 SQIVND (reference sequence). The V end lost 6 bases, the J end lost 6 bases, and 12 bases lay between the germline ends. CDR3 bases: TGTGCCAGTAGGTCAACACCCACTCAGCCCCAGCATTTT. Translation: CASRSTPTQPQHF. Full variable domain (outside the CDR3, taken from reference TRBV19 and TRBJ1-5): DGGITQSPKYLFRKEGQNVTLSCEQNLNHDAMYWYRQDPGQGLRLIYYSQIVNDFQKGDIAEGYSVSREKKESFPLTVTSAQKNPTAFYLCASRSTPTQPQHFGDGTRLSIL.

This clonotype occurred a few times. An end of the junction differs from the germline gene, which may be a read error. The CDR3 bases are TGCGCCAGCAGCTGGGACTCGGGGACAGGGACCCACGAGCAGTACTTC. Translating it yields CASSWDSGTGTHEQYF. The V gene is TRBV2, the J gene TRBJ2-7, with TRBD1 identical over 9 bases. The V gene's germline CDR1 is SNHLY and CDR2 FYNNEI. The CDR3 length is 16 residues.

The sample holds many counts of this clonotype. V gene TRBV10-3 combines with J gene TRBJ2-7; the match to TRBD1 covers 9 bases. V gave up 6 bases and J gave up 2 bases; unmatched junction bases: 5. CDR3 length: 14 residues. Germline CDR1 ENHRY, CDR2 SYGVKD. CDR3 bases: TGTGCCATCAGAGGGACAGGGATTCCCTACGAGCAGTACTTC. It codes for CAIRGTGIPYEQYF.

The chain combines TRBV6-1 with TRBJ1-6; 7 bases agree with TRBD1. The junction had 6 bases not matched to a gene; V was cut back by 7 bases and J by 6 bases. CDR1 is MNHNS and CDR2 is SASEGT in the germline V gene. The CDR3 length is 14 residues. CDR3 bases: TGTGCCAGCACCGTCGACAGGGCTAATTCACCCCTCCACTTT. Translated, it gives CASTVDRANSPLHF.